This TCR beta chain appears in the sequencing data of a study of identical twins. On this clonotype: Antigen unknown.

From the 5' RACE reads, TCRdb called clonotypes with MiXCR, one entry per CDR3 protein. The sample lists about 810,000 distinct CDR3 sequences, roughly an eighth occurring once. Findings and caveats of the study: The presence of invariant MAIT and iNKT cells could partly confound analyses of zero-insertion sequences. There was an excess of low generation probability in the out-of-frame alpha sequences that twins shared.

This sample also belongs to another study, concerning yellow fever vaccine responses in identical twins.

This clonotype originated in a woman aged 18 to 35 in good health. Specimen: PBMCs.

CDR3 loop: CASSSTRLGDTQYF. In DNA form, the CDR3 reads TGTGCCAGCAGCTCGACCCGGTTGGGAGATACGCAGTATTTT. This chain uses TRBV7-2 with TRBJ2-3; no clear D gene. Germline CDR1 reads SGHTA; CDR2 reads FQGNSA. CDR3 size: 14 residues. Trimming removed 4 bases at V and 5 bases at J, with 13 bases between.